This T cell receptor beta chain was sequenced for a study of blood T cell repertoires in COVID-19. The assay was immunoSEQ multiplex PCR, and TCRdb's table has in-frame clones only and misses some. The data hold about 75,000 clones, with approximately 80% observed a single time. V dropped 2 bases and J dropped 3 bases, with 16 bases sitting between them. The CDR3 is 16 residues long. Germline V CDR1 and CDR2: LNHDA, SQIVND (reference sequence). This chain joins TRBV19 and TRBJ1-2; unclear D gene. This sequence originates from a woman aged 45-59 years with acute or convalescent COVID-19. Material for sequencing was peripheral blood. The CDR3 DNA reads TGTGCCAGTAGTATATCTCACGTCGGGTTTGACTATGGCTACACCTTC. This sequence encodes CASSISHVGFDYGYTF.